This TCR beta chain was sequenced in a study of beta chain features in type 1 diabetes. Expressed TCRB transcripts were sequenced because the isolated RNA had all been reverse transcribed beforehand. Repertoires were generated with immunoSEQ multiplex PCR, while TCRdb's copy carries only in-frame clones and drops some. The table includes some 110,000 clones, about 16% detected once. Study results and caveats: Significant though moderate, a shortening of TCRB CDR3s appeared in all four CD4+ subsets of Type 1 diabetes patients. Individuals with type 1 diabetes displayed fewer insertions and more deletions at VDJ junctions.

In its sample, this clone was seen a few times. Its antigen is as yet unknown. CDR1 is SNHLY, CDR2 FYNNEI, per germline. The CDR3 has 14 residues. Between the trimmed V and J ends, which lost 7 bases and 7 bases, there was a span of 14 bases. The rearrangement uses TRBV2 and TRBJ1-6, with D unresolved. Material: central memory CD4+ T cells from blood. This TCR derives from a young man with type 1 diabetes. The CDR3 spells CASKAREENSPLHF. The CDR3 nucleotides are TGTGCCAGCAAGGCACGGGAGGAGAATTCACCCCTCCACTTT.